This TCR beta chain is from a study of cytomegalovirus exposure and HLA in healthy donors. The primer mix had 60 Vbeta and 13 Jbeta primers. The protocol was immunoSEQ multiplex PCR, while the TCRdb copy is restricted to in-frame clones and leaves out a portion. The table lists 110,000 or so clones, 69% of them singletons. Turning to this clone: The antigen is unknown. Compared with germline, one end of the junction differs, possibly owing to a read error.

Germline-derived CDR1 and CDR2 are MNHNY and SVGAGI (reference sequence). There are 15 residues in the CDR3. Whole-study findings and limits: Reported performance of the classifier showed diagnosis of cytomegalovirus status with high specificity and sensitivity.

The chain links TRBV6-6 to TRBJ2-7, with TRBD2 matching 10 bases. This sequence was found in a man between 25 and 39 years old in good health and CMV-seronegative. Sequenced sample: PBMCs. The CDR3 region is CASSDSGLAGDEQYF. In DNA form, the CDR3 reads TGTGCCAGCAGTGACTCCGGGCTAGCGGGAGACGAGCAGTACTTC.